The 28 T cell receptor beta chains below come from one sample, sequenced in a study of blood T cell repertoires in COVID-19. Profiling relied on immunoSEQ multiplex PCR, and the TCRdb table lists in-frame clones only, not all of them. The table lists 250,000 to 300,000 clones, over 75% of them singletons. Sequenced: peripheral blood. All receptors derive from a woman between 65 and 79 years old with acute or convalescent COVID-19.

This clone was picked up a small number of times. The CDR3 sequence is CATSAGVGAQHF. The DNA for the CDR3 is TGTGCCACCAGTGCCGGGGTCGGGGCCCAGCATTTT. The V gene is TRBV24-1, the J gene TRBJ1-5; no reliable D call. V dropped 5 bases and J dropped 11 bases, with 12 bases sitting between them. The CDR3 covers 12 residues. The germline V gene has CDR1 KGHDR and CDR2 SFDVKD.

The chain has TRBV2 and TRBJ1-5, with D possibly matching TRBD1 (6 bases). V was shortened by 4 bases and J by 4 bases, with 11 bases between the two germline ends. The CDR3 contains 14 residues. Germline loops: CDR1 SNHLY, CDR2 FYNNEI. This CDR3 reads CASSGGQRNQPQHF. CDR3 sequence (DNA): TGTGCCAGCAGTGGAGGACAGCGAAATCAGCCCCAGCATTTT.

The chain combines TRBV6-2 or TRBV6-3 with TRBJ2-5; tentative D call: TRBD1 (6 bases). Germline CDR1 is MNHEY and CDR2 is SVGEGT. Trimming took off 6 bases at V and 3 bases at J, with 14 bases between the two ends. There are 14 residues in the CDR3. CDR3 in DNA: TGTGCCAGCAGCTATTTAAGACAGGAAGAGACCCAGTACTTC. Translated: CASSYLRQEETQYF.

The chain uses TRBV9 and TRBJ2-2; TRBD1 agrees at 10 bases. Trimming at V came to 4 bases and at J to 6 bases, leaving 6 bases not matched to a gene. The CDR3 length is 15 residues. CDR1 SGDLS and CDR2 YYNGEE come from the germline V gene. In nucleotides, the CDR3 is TGTGCCAGCAGCCCCAGACAGGGGGCGGCCGGGGAGCTGTTTTTT. As protein: CASSPRQGAAGELFF.

This rearrangement joins TRBV4-1 to TRBJ2-7, with TRBD1 identical over 8 bases. The CDR3 is 15 amino acids. Germline CDR1 MGHRA, CDR2 YSYEKL. Trimming cost V 4 bases and J 2 bases; bases outside gene matches: 7. For the CDR3, the DNA is TGCGCCAGCAGCCGAGAGACAGGGGTCACCTACGAGCAGTACTTC. Protein sequence: CASSRETGVTYEQYF.

This clone has more than one count but fewer than ten. Other nucleotide sequences from this sample produce the same CDR3. The chain has TRBV30 and TRBJ1-5, with D perhaps TRBD1 (5 bases). With 2 bases removed from V and 4 bases from J, the gap between germline ends came to 9 bases. The CDR3 totals 13 residues. Germline CDR1 and CDR2: GTSNPN and SVGIG (reference sequence). The CDR3 sequence is CAWSPQGNQPQHF. Here the CDR3 DNA reads TGTGCCTGGAGTCCTCAGGGAAATCAGCCCCAGCATTTT.

The chain employs TRBV5-4 and TRBJ2-5, with D perhaps TRBD2 (8 bases). Per the germline V gene, CDR1 is SGHNT and CDR2 is YYREEE (reference sequence). This CDR3 is 16 amino acids long. V shed 4 bases and J shed 1 base, with 17 bases lying between them. CDR3 coding DNA: TGTGCCAGCAGCCCGGGGGGGGGACAGTTCCAAGAGACCCAGTACTTC. Encoded protein: CASSPGGGQFQETQYF.

The chain is built from TRBV18 and TRBJ1-5, with D uncertain. This CDR3 contains 15 residues. Trimming removed 6 bases from V and 5 bases from J, with 17 bases in between. Germline CDR1 is KGHSH and CDR2 is LQKENI. CDR3 loop: CASSLLATPDQPQHF. DNA of the CDR3: TGTGCCAGCTCTCTCCTAGCTACCCCCGATCAGCCCCAGCATTTT.

The chain employs TRBV7-9 and TRBJ2-1; D gene ambiguous. Trimming took off 3 bases at V and 5 bases at J, with 11 bases between the two ends. The CDR3 loop spans 14 amino acids. Per germline, CDR1 SEHNR and CDR2 FQNEAQ (reference sequence). This CDR3 reads CASSFRMVDNEQFF. In nucleotides, the CDR3 is TGTGCCAGCAGCTTCAGGATGGTGGACAATGAGCAGTTCTTC.

The V and J genes are TRBV7-2 and TRBJ2-1; 7 positions match TRBD1. V shed 5 bases and J 9 bases; nucleotides not matched to a gene: 7. This CDR3 has 13 residues. Germline CDR1 reads SGHTA; CDR2 reads FQGNSA. The CDR3, as DNA: TGTGCCAGCAGCCCACAAAACAGGGGTGAGCAGTTCTTC. Protein: CASSPQNRGEQFF.

Only one count was recorded for this clone. V usage is TRBV7-6 and J usage is TRBJ1-4; 12 bases are a match to TRBD1. Trimming cost V 5 bases and J 4 bases; bases outside gene matches: 17. CDR3 length equals 20 residues. Germline CDR1 reads SGHVS; CDR2 reads FNYEAQ. The DNA of the CDR3 is TGTGCCAGCAGCCGAATCCCCGGGACAGGGGGCGGGGACCGTAATGAAAAACTGTTTTTT. Translating gives CASSRIPGTGGGDRNEKLFF.

The rearrangement joins TRBV20-1 to TRBJ2-2; 9 bases match TRBD2. The CDR3 sequence is 16 residues long. CDR1 DFQATT and CDR2 SNEGSKA come from the germline V gene (reference sequence). Trimming removed 3 bases from V and 0 bases from J; junction bases left unmatched: 5. CDR3 DNA sequence: TGCAGTGCTAGTGATAGCGGGGGTTCGAACACCGGGGAGCTGTTTTTT. Its protein is CSASDSGGSNTGELFF.

The chain has TRBV19 and TRBJ1-6, with unresolved D. Germline V CDR1 and CDR2: LNHDA, SQIVND (reference sequence). CDR3 length: 16 residues. V lost 5 bases to trimming and J lost 7 bases, with 18 bases between them. The CDR3 DNA reads as TGTGCCAGTAGTGCCCAATCTTCCGCGGAGAATTCACCCCTCCACTTT. Its translation: CASSAQSSAENSPLHF.

V usage is TRBV6-1 and J usage is TRBJ1-1; 8 nucleotides match TRBD1. This CDR3 contains 15 residues. Germline lookup yields CDR1 MNHNS and CDR2 SASEGT. Germline trimming cut 2 bases from V and 5 bases from J; bases unmatched to any gene: 7. CDR3 DNA sequence: TGTGCCAGCAGTGAATCGGCAGGGGGCTGGACTGAAGCTTTCTTT. Protein: CASSESAGGWTEAFF.

This clone is a singleton in its sample. For the CDR3, the DNA is TGTGCCAGCAGCCGAGACTCGAGGGGGTTTAACTATGGCTACACCTTC. It specifies CASSRDSRGFNYGYTF. The V gene is TRBV7-9, the J gene TRBJ1-2, with TRBD1 as a possible D gene (6 bases). The CDR3 has 16 amino acids. Deletions cut 5 bases from V and 1 base from J, with 17 bases between. The germline V gene encodes CDR1 SEHNR and CDR2 FQNEAQ (reference sequence).

This chain uses TRBV14 with TRBJ2-2, with D hard to call. Trimming shortened V by 1 base and J by 4 bases, and 10 bases separated the two germline ends. CDR1 is SGHDN and CDR2 is FVKESK in the germline V gene. The CDR3 contains 15 residues. The CDR3 bases are TGTGCCAGCAGCCAAGTATCCCGGAGCACCGGGGAGCTGTTTTTT. It translates to CASSQVSRSTGELFF. Full variable domain (missing parts from reference TRBV14 and TRBJ2-2): EAGVTQFPSHSVIEKGQTVTLRCDPISGHDNLYWYRRVMGKEIKFLLHFVKESKQDESGMPNNRFLAERTGGTYSTLKVQPAELEDSGVYFCASSQVSRSTGELFFGEGSRLTVL.

The chain couples TRBV21-1 to TRBJ1-1; whether TRBD1, the table's D call, matches the DNA was not checked. TRBV21-1 is classified as a pseudogene. The CDR3 has 14 residues. CDR3 nucleotides: TGTGCCAGCCCCCGTACCAGGTCGTACACTGAAGCTTTCTTT. Translating gives CASPRTRSYTEAFF.

The chain recombines TRBV2 with TRBJ1-1; 9 nucleotides align to TRBD1. V was pared by 9 bases and J by 2 bases, with 4 bases of the junction left unmatched. This CDR3 region has 13 residues. Germline CDR1 SNHLY, CDR2 FYNNEI. CDR3 sequence reads: CARGGQGNTEAFF. CDR3 nucleotides: TGTGCCAGGGGGGGACAGGGTAACACTGAAGCTTTCTTT. Complete variable domain (other parts from reference TRBV2 and TRBJ1-1): EPEVTQTPSHQVTQMGQEVILRCVPISNHLYFYWYRQILGQKVEFLVSFYNNEISEKSEIFDDQFSVERPDGSNFTLKIRSTKLEDSAMYFCARGGQGNTEAFFGQGTRLTVV.

This chain links TRBV7-2 with TRBJ2-7, with no clear D. Germline CDR1 reads SGHTA; CDR2 reads FQGNSA. The CDR3 consists of 15 residues. V gave up 5 bases and J gave up 1 base, with 15 bases separating them. The CDR3 sequence: CASSPGGSQSYEQYF. CDR3 sequence (DNA): TGTGCCAGCAGCCCCGGCGGATCCCAATCCTACGAGCAGTACTTC.

The chain recombines TRBV29-1 with TRBJ1-2; D unclear. Germline V gene lookup returns CDR1 SQVTM and CDR2 ANQGSEA. The V end was cut by 6 bases, the J end by 6 bases, with 8 bases between. This CDR3 comprises 10 residues. The CDR3 reads CSVAEHGYTF. The CDR3 DNA is TGCAGCGTAGCGGAGCATGGCTACACCTTC.

The gene calls are TRBV24-1 and TRBJ2-3; D remains ambiguous. In germline, CDR1 is KGHDR, CDR2 SFDVKD. The CDR3 spans 12 residues. V lost 4 bases and J lost 3, with 4 bases in between. The CDR3 protein is CATSESTDTQYF. DNA of the CDR3: TGTGCCACCAGTGAGTCAACAGATACGCAGTATTTT.

J is TRBJ2-5 and V is TRBV10-1, with TRBD2 matching over 9 bases. This CDR3 region has 17 residues. CDR1 and CDR2 (germline): WNHNN, SYGVQD (reference sequence). V shed 9 bases and J 1 base; nucleotides not matched to a gene: 15. In DNA form, the CDR3 reads TGCGCCAGTACCCTAGCGGGGCACGCCAACGGCCAAGAGACCCAGTACTTC. This translates into CASTLAGHANGQETQYF.

This clone showed up many times. V is TRBV18 and J is TRBJ1-2; 9 bases fit TRBD1. Germline values: CDR1 KGHSH, CDR2 LQKENI. V lost 5 bases to trimming and J lost 6 bases; unmatched junction nucleotides: 7. CDR3 length: 14 residues. The CDR3 loop reads CASSLGTGLDGYTF. The CDR3 nucleotides are TGTGCCAGCTCATTGGGGACAGGGCTAGATGGCTACACCTTC.

The genes are TRBV4-1 and TRBJ2-5, with D possibly TRBD1 on 6 matching bases. Trimming pared 2 bases from V and 5 bases from J, leaving 18 bases between. Germline assignment: CDR1 MGHRA and CDR2 YSYEKL. CDR3 size: 16 residues. The CDR3 region is CASSQPPEGVRETQYF. The CDR3 nucleotides are TGCGCCAGCAGCCAACCCCCCGAGGGGGTCAGGGAGACCCAGTACTTC.

The chain recombines TRBV5-6 with TRBJ2-7, with D hard to call. The CDR3 has 15 amino acids. The germline V gene encodes CDR1 SGHDT and CDR2 YYEEEE. V was shortened by 6 bases and J by 1 base, with 17 bases between the two germline ends. The CDR3 DNA reads TGTGCCAGCAATCGATTAGTCGGTGAATCCTACGAGCAGTACTTC. It codes for CASNRLVGESYEQYF.

This clone was recorded only once. The chain carries TRBV5-1 and TRBJ2-1, with TRBD1 identical over 9 bases. J was trimmed by 7 bases and V by 3 bases; bases with no gene match: 5. The germline V gene encodes CDR1 SGHRS and CDR2 YFSETQ. The CDR3 extends over 14 amino acids. For the CDR3, the DNA is TGCGCCAGCAGCTGGGGGACAGGGTGGAATGAGCAGTTCTTC. Translation gives CASSWGTGWNEQFF.

The chain recombines TRBV20-1 with TRBJ2-5, with 9 bases that match TRBD2. V shed 3 bases, J shed 1 base, and the junction held 12 bases outside the gene matches. The CDR3 runs to 17 residues. Germline V gene sequence: CDR1 DFQATT, CDR2 SNEGSKA (reference sequence). The CDR3 DNA sequence: TGCAGTGCTAGTAAGATCGGGGCGGGGGGGCTCCAAGAGACCCAGTACTTC. This encodes CSASKIGAGGLQETQYF.

The gene calls are TRBV5-6 and TRBJ2-1; a possible D gene is TRBD1 (5 bases). The germline gives CDR1 SGHDT, CDR2 YYEEEE. The CDR3 runs 13 residues. Trimming stripped 3 bases from V and 10 bases from J, with 14 bases between. The CDR3 reads CASSYLVGPEQFF. In DNA form, the CDR3 reads TGTGCCAGCAGCTACCTAGTGGGGCCGGAGCAGTTCTTC.